The 17 T cell receptor beta chains below come from one sample, sequenced in a study of blood T cell repertoires in COVID-19. Sequencing used immunoSEQ multiplex PCR; TCRdb keeps in-frame clones, though not all of them. This table holds around 270,000 clones, approximately 86% found once. The sample was peripheral blood. These TCRs come from a man aged 35-49 years who had recovered from COVID-19.

The chain links TRBV5-1 to TRBJ2-1, with 9 bases lining up with TRBD1. Trimming at V came to 4 bases and at J to 7 bases, leaving 9 bases not matched to a gene. The CDR3 runs to 15 residues. Germline V gene sequence: CDR1 SGHRS, CDR2 YFSETQ. CDR3 protein: CASSRRDRVNNEQFF. DNA for the CDR3: TGCGCCAGCAGCCGGCGGGACAGGGTTAATAATGAGCAGTTCTTC.

The chain carries TRBV18 and TRBJ1-1, with TRBD1 matching 7 bases. The CDR3 runs to 14 residues. Germline CDR1 is KGHSH and CDR2 is LQKENI. V was pared by 2 bases and J by 4 bases, with 4 bases of the junction left unmatched. Here the CDR3 reads CASSPEGAFTEAFF. DNA for the CDR3: TGTGCCAGCTCACCAGAGGGGGCGTTCACTGAAGCTTTCTTT.

This clone was seen only a few times. The chain recombines TRBV2 with TRBJ2-2; 7 bases are a match to TRBD1. Germline CDR1 is SNHLY and CDR2 is FYNNEI. Unmatched junction bases numbered 6, after V lost 8 bases and J lost 0 bases. This CDR3 contains 15 residues. This CDR3 is CASHRQGTNTGELFF. The CDR3 bases are TGTGCCAGCCACAGACAGGGTACGAACACCGGGGAGCTGTTTTTT. The full variable domain, with the rest looked up from reference TRBV2 and TRBJ2-2, is EPEVTQTPSHQVTQMGQEVILRCVPISNHLYFYWYRQILGQKVEFLVSFYNNEISEKSEIFDDQFSVERPDGSNFTLKIRSTKLEDSAMYFCASHRQGTNTGELFFGEGSRLTVL.

This chain joins TRBV9 and TRBJ1-1; the D is unclear. CDR1 and CDR2 from the germline V gene are SGDLS and YYNGEE. The CDR3 runs 15 residues. Trimming removed 4 bases from V and 1 base from J, with 14 bases in between. The DNA of the CDR3 is TGTGCCAGCAGCCCTAGAGGGTCTTGGAACACTGAAGCTTTCTTT. Amino acid sequence: CASSPRGSWNTEAFF.

This chain connects TRBV5-6 to TRBJ2-5, with a possible D match to TRBD1 (5 bases). The germline CDR1 and CDR2 sequences are SGHDT and YYEEEE. V lost 0 bases and J lost 2, with 11 bases in between. This CDR3 is 15 amino acids long. In DNA, the CDR3 is TGTGCCAGCAGCTTGGGGTTAGGACAACAAGAGACCCAGTACTTC. Protein product: CASSLGLGQQETQYF.

V gene TRBV2 combines with J gene TRBJ1-2, with 8 bases identical to TRBD1. V dropped 6 bases and J dropped 0; count of bases not matched to a gene: 6. The CDR3 contains 15 residues. Per germline, CDR1 SNHLY and CDR2 FYNNEI. In DNA, the CDR3 is TGTGCCAGCAGCGGGACAGGCCTTACTAACTATGGCTACACCTTC. Translation: CASSGTGLTNYGYTF.

The chain employs TRBV30 and TRBJ1-2; 8 bases agree with TRBD1. Germline CDR1 is GTSNPN and CDR2 is SVGIG (reference sequence). The length of the CDR3 is 14 residues. J gave up 6 bases and V 2 bases, and 8 bases lay outside the gene matches. The CDR3 bases are TGTGCCTGGAGTATTGGACAGGGAAGGAATGGCTACACCTTC. Residues: CAWSIGQGRNGYTF.

In its sample, this clone was seen once. V gene TRBV5-3 combines with J gene TRBJ2-1, with D uncertain. TRBV5-3 is an ORF for which the function is uncertain. Trimming stripped 4 bases from V and 5 bases from J, with 13 bases between. The CDR3 consists of 14 residues. The chain's CDR3 is CARSGALTDNEQFF. The CDR3, as DNA: TGTGCCAGAAGCGGAGCCCTAACCGACAATGAGCAGTTCTTC.

The genes are TRBV10-1 and TRBJ2-2; D not resolved. There are 13 residues in the CDR3. Trimming took off 4 bases at V and 7 bases at J, with 10 bases between the two ends. Per the germline V gene, CDR1 is WNHNN and CDR2 is SYGVQD (reference sequence). The CDR3: CASSVLADGELFF. In DNA, the CDR3 is TGCGCCAGCAGTGTTTTAGCCGACGGGGAGCTGTTTTTT.

The chain links TRBV2 to TRBJ1-6; the match to TRBD1 covers 9 bases. This CDR3 spans 15 amino acids. The J segment lost 7 bases and the V segment lost 7 bases, leaving 8 bases of the junction unmatched. Germline lookup yields CDR1 SNHLY and CDR2 FYNNEI. CDR3 sequence reads: CASTRLTGGNSPLHF. CDR3 bases: TGTGCCAGCACCAGGCTGACAGGGGGGAATTCACCCCTCCACTTT.

CDR3 sequence (DNA): TGTGCCAGCAGCTCGAGGACAGGGAACTATGGCTACACCTTC. Translating it yields CASSSRTGNYGYTF. J is TRBJ1-2 and V is TRBV7-2, with 8 positions matching TRBD1. The CDR3 extends over 14 amino acids. Unmatched junction bases numbered 3, after V lost 4 bases and J lost 2 bases. From germline, CDR1 is SGHTA and CDR2 FQGNSA. Variable domain in full (rest from reference TRBV7-2 and TRBJ1-2): GAGVSQSPSNKVTEKGKDVELRCDPISGHTALYWYRQSLGQGLEFLIYFQGNSAPDKSGLPSDRFSAERTGGSVSTLTIQRTQQEDSAVYLCASSSRTGNYGYTFGSGTRLTVV.

This chain uses TRBV5-6 with TRBJ2-1; tentative D call: TRBD1 (6 bases). This CDR3 is built from 15 residues. Germline V gene lookup returns CDR1 SGHDT and CDR2 YYEEEE. Trimming left V 4 bases short and J 8 bases short, with 19 bases between. The CDR3 sequence: CASSPKAQGMHEQFF. CDR3 DNA sequence: TGTGCCAGCAGCCCGAAGGCCCAGGGGATGCATGAGCAGTTCTTC.

For this clone: The junction departs from germline at one end; a sequencing error may be responsible. The gene calls are TRBV5-1 and TRBJ2-3; 10 positions match TRBD2. The CDR3 contains 16 residues. Per the germline V gene, CDR1 is SGHRS and CDR2 is YFSETQ. CDR3 bases: TGCGCCAGCAGCTTGGAGGCTAGCGGGAGCAGAGATACGCAGTATTTT. This sequence encodes CASSLEASGSRDTQYF.

V usage is TRBV6-5 and J usage is TRBJ2-7, with TRBD2 as a possible D gene (6 bases). CDR1 and CDR2 (germline): MNHEY, SVGAGI. The length of the CDR3 is 12 residues. V shed 6 bases and J shed 6 bases, with 12 bases lying between them. CDR3 sequence reads: CASRRGGVEQYF. The CDR3 DNA reads as TGTGCCAGCAGGAGGGGAGGAGTCGAGCAGTACTTC.

The chain recombines TRBV30 with TRBJ1-2; weak D call: TRBD1 (5 bases). Germline CDR1 is GTSNPN and CDR2 is SVGIG (reference sequence). Deletions cut 3 bases from V and 7 bases from J, with 9 bases between. This CDR3 region has 11 residues. The CDR3 here is CAWRLGGGYTF. The CDR3 nucleotides read TGTGCCTGGAGGCTGGGGGGTGGCTACACCTTC.

The DNA for the CDR3 is TGTGCCAGCAGTGCCGTGGACAGGGCGAAAATCTACGAGCAGTACTTC. Residues: CASSAVDRAKIYEQYF. The chain uses TRBV6-1 and TRBJ2-7; 8 bases fit TRBD1. The CDR3 runs to 16 residues. CDR1 and CDR2 (germline): MNHNS, SASEGT. The V segment lost 4 bases and the J segment 3 bases; nucleotides outside the gene matches: 11.

The chain is built from TRBV6-5 and TRBJ1-2; D unclear. The CDR3 sequence is 13 residues long. CDR1 and CDR2 (germline): MNHEY, SVGAGI. V was clipped by 6 bases and J by 4 bases, with 12 bases between them. The CDR3 here is CASSQREVYGYTF. The CDR3 DNA reads TGTGCCAGCAGCCAAAGGGAGGTCTATGGCTACACCTTC.